This T cell receptor beta chain stems from a study of T-cell memory formation after mild COVID-19. Turning to the study itself: Clustering of TCRs was largely donor specific.

Germline V gives CDR1 LNHDA, CDR2 SQIVND (reference sequence). V was pared by 7 bases and J by 5 bases, with 10 bases of the junction left unmatched. The CDR3 loop spans 15 amino acids. Whole-study findings and limits: Shrinking CD4+ clones resided mostly in CM and EM, and CD8+ ones in EMRA. CD4/CD8 balance characterized clones contracting day 15 to 85, and CD4+ skew characterized later expanders.

5'RACE, which relied on constant-segment primers, yielded TCR alpha and TCR beta cDNA libraries carrying sample barcodes and UMIs. A single record per CDR3 protein comes from TCRdb applying MiXCR to the 5' RACE reads. Of approximately 560,000 distinct CDR3 sequences in the sample, roughly 17% are singletons; the top ten hold about 7.4%. As for this clonotype: Antigen unknown.

The sequence derives from an adult woman who had mild COVID-19 (a few samples of this study predate the infection). Cell type and time point are not known. Sequences were obtained from PBMCs or a T cell subset sorted from them (not recorded which). V gene TRBV19 combines with J gene TRBJ2-1; TRBD1 matches 8 bases. The CDR3 loop reads CASKTYRGDNNEQFF. CDR3 DNA: TGTGCCAGTAAGACTTACAGGGGGGATAACAATGAGCAGTTCTTC.